These 26 T cell receptor beta chains were all obtained from the same sample, sequenced in a study of blood T cell repertoires in COVID-19. Sequencing used immunoSEQ multiplex PCR; TCRdb keeps in-frame clones, though not all of them. The profile shows about 39,000 clones, just over 85% of them singletons. Material: peripheral blood. These receptors were obtained from a middle-aged man with active COVID-19.

The genes are TRBV28 and TRBJ2-7; 13 positions agree with TRBD2. In germline, CDR1 is MDHEN, CDR2 SYDVKM. The length of the CDR3 is 16 residues. V dropped 2 bases and J dropped 5; count of bases not matched to a gene: 6. The CDR3 coding sequence is TGTGCCAGCAGTTTAAGGGGACTAGCGGGAACCGACGAGCAGTACTTC. As protein: CASSLRGLAGTDEQYF.

The chain employs TRBV6-5 and TRBJ2-2; 7 bases are shared with TRBD2. Germline V gives CDR1 MNHEY, CDR2 SVGAGI. This CDR3 comprises 15 residues. V dropped 2 bases and J dropped 4; count of bases not matched to a gene: 4. The chain's CDR3 is CASSYGRAGTGELFF. As DNA, the CDR3 is TGTGCCAGCAGTTACGGGAGGGCCGGCACCGGGGAGCTGTTTTTT.

The chain combines TRBV5-1 with TRBJ2-1, with D unclear. V shed 0 bases and J shed 7 bases, with 14 bases lying between them. Per germline, CDR1 SGHRS and CDR2 YFSETQ. The CDR3 has 15 amino acids. The CDR3 region has the DNA TGCGCCAGCAGCTTGGTGGTCCGATCGAGGAATGAGCAGTTCTTC. It encodes CASSLVVRSRNEQFF.

The rearrangement uses TRBV10-3 and TRBJ2-1, with 13 bases that match TRBD2. Per the germline V gene, CDR1 is ENHRY and CDR2 is SYGVKD. The junction had 10 bases not matched to a gene; V was cut back by 4 bases and J by 4 bases. This CDR3 spans 18 amino acids. CDR3 nucleotides: TGTGCCATCAGTGGGACTAGCGGGGGCAGGATGACATACAATGAGCAGTTCTTC. Translation gives CAISGTSGGRMTYNEQFF.

Worth noting for this clone: The sample carries other DNA sequences with the same CDR3. In nucleotides, the CDR3 is TGTGCCAGCAGCCGACGGGGAGACACTGAAGCTTTCTTT. Translating gives CASSRRGDTEAFF. V is TRBV3-1 (or the pseudogene TRBV3-2) and J is TRBJ1-1; no definite D call. This CDR3 is 13 amino acids long. Germline CDR1 and CDR2: LGHDT and YNNKEL (reference sequence). V gave up 4 bases and J gave up 3 bases, with 9 bases separating them.

The chain employs TRBV11-2 and TRBJ2-3, with D possibly matching TRBD2 (6 bases). With 8 bases removed from V and 6 bases from J, the gap between germline ends came to 12 bases. The CDR3 consists of 12 residues. Germline V CDR1 and CDR2: SGHAT, FQNNGV. The CDR3 coding sequence is TGTGCCAGCTTAGCGGCCCCGGATACGCAGTATTTT. Its protein is CASLAAPDTQYF.

This chain joins TRBV7-6 and TRBJ2-6; D is unresolved. The CDR3 sequence is 15 residues long. The V end lost 5 bases, the J end lost 4 bases, and 12 bases lay between the germline ends. CDR1 and CDR2 (germline): SGHVS, FNYEAQ. CDR3 sequence: CASSPDFGGANVLTF. Written as DNA, the CDR3 is TGTGCCAGCAGCCCTGATTTTGGCGGGGCCAACGTCCTGACTTTC.

Points on this clone: A read error may account for a junction end that differs from germline. The chain is built from TRBV29-1 and TRBJ1-2, with 10 bases aligning to TRBD1. This CDR3 comprises 15 residues. Germline assignment: CDR1 SQVTM and CDR2 ANQGSEA. The CDR3 coding sequence is TGCAGCGTCGATCCCCAGCCCGGGACAGGGGCTCGATGGGGCTTC. Its translation: CSVDPQPGTGARWGF.

This chain joins TRBV5-4 and TRBJ2-7, with 7 bases aligning to TRBD1. The ends lost 4 bases at V and 0 bases at J; junction bases unmatched: 4. The germline gives CDR1 SGHNT, CDR2 YYREEE (reference sequence). The CDR3 length is 14 residues. Here the CDR3 reads CASSPGTDSYEQYF. CDR3 nucleotide sequence: TGTGCCAGCAGCCCCGGGACAGACTCCTACGAGCAGTACTTC. The variable domain in full, completed from reference TRBV5-4 and TRBJ2-7, reads ETGVTQSPTHLIKTRGQQVTLRCSSQSGHNTVSWYQQALGQGPQFIFQYYREEENGRGNFPPRFSGLQFPNYSSELNVNALELDDSALYLCASSPGTDSYEQYFGPGTRLTVT.

A single count supports this clone. The CDR3 loop reads CASSYILYEQYF. The CDR3 DNA follows: TGTGCCAGCAGTTACATCCTCTACGAGCAGTACTTC. The V call is TRBV6-2 or TRBV6-3, the J call TRBJ2-7; D is uncertain. This CDR3 contains 12 residues. Trimming took off 2 bases at V and 3 bases at J, with 5 bases between the two ends. Germline CDR1 MNHEY, CDR2 SVGEGT.

The chain couples TRBV4-1 to TRBJ2-2, with 7 positions matching TRBD2. V lost 0 bases, J lost 4 bases, and 8 bases stayed unmatched. Germline CDR1 reads MGHRA; CDR2 reads YSYEKL. This CDR3 has 17 amino acids. CDR3 amino acids: CASSQERLAVGTGELFF. The CDR3, as DNA: TGCGCCAGCAGCCAAGAACGACTAGCTGTGGGCACCGGGGAGCTGTTTTTT.

The rearrangement joins TRBV7-3 to TRBJ1-1, with D maybe TRBD1 (5 bases). Germline CDR1 and CDR2: SGHTA and FQGTGA. The length of the CDR3 is 17 residues. V lost 5 bases, J lost 4 bases, and 23 bases lay in between. The DNA of the CDR3 is TGTGCCAGCAGCCAAGGAGAAGTCGCAGGGAGGGTCACTGAAGCTTTCTTT. Its translation: CASSQGEVAGRVTEAFF.

The chain carries TRBV30 and TRBJ1-2; possibly TRBD1 for D (6 bases). CDR1 and CDR2 (germline): GTSNPN, SVGIG (reference sequence). The ends were cut back, 0 bases at V and 6 bases at J, with 11 bases in the middle. This CDR3 comprises 13 residues. The CDR3 nucleotides are TGTGCCTGGAGTGTAAACAGGGCGGATGGCTACACCTTC. It codes for CAWSVNRADGYTF.

Regarding this clone: The junction differs from germline at one of its ends, possibly a read error. This chain joins TRBV2 and TRBJ1-1, with TRBD1 as a possible D gene (5 bases). The germline gives CDR1 SNHLY, CDR2 FYNNEI. There are 14 residues in the CDR3. CDR3 protein: CASSLQGLNAEAFF. The DNA for the CDR3 is TGTGCCAGCAGCCTTCAGGGCCTGAACGCTGAAGCTTTCTTT.

This clone was picked up a small number of times. The chain is built from TRBV4-1 and TRBJ1-3; weak D call: TRBD1 (6 bases). V lost 0 bases to trimming and J lost 0 bases, with 12 bases between them. The germline V gene encodes CDR1 MGHRA and CDR2 YSYEKL. This CDR3 spans 17 amino acids. In DNA, the CDR3 is TGCGCCAGCAGCCAAGATCGTGGGGGGGCCTCTGGAAACACCATATATTTT. It yields the protein CASSQDRGGASGNTIYF.

The chain joins TRBV14 to TRBJ2-7, with D possibly being TRBD1 (5 bases). Germline CDR1 is SGHDN and CDR2 is FVKESK. Trimming took off 2 bases at V and 1 base at J, with 9 bases between the two ends. The length of the CDR3 is 14 residues. CDR3 protein: CASSQSKGSYEQYF. The CDR3 DNA sequence: TGTGCCAGCAGCCAAAGTAAGGGGTCCTACGAGCAGTACTTC.

The chain combines TRBV18 with TRBJ1-5; D remains ambiguous. The germline V and J ends were trimmed by 3 bases and 0 bases, with 15 bases remaining between them. Germline CDR1 and CDR2: KGHSH and LQKENI. The CDR3 has 17 amino acids. The CDR3 protein is CASSPRPDPYSNQPQHF. The CDR3 nucleotides are TGTGCCAGCTCACCGCGGCCTGACCCTTATAGCAATCAGCCCCAGCATTTT.

The genes are TRBV10-3 and TRBJ2-2, with D perhaps matching TRBD2 (6 bases). V lost 8 bases to trimming and J lost 0 bases, with 16 bases between them. This CDR3 spans 16 amino acids. Germline CDR1 is ENHRY and CDR2 is SYGVKD. CDR3: CAIALFSGTNTGELFF. CDR3 DNA: TGTGCCATCGCCCTCTTTAGCGGAACGAACACCGGGGAGCTGTTTTTT.

V and J are TRBV13 and TRBJ2-3; 8 positions agree with TRBD2. Germline lookup yields CDR1 PRHDT and CDR2 FYEKMQ (reference sequence). The junction had 6 bases not matched to a gene; V was cut back by 5 bases and J by 2 bases. CDR3 size: 15 residues. The CDR3 DNA follows: TGTGCCAGCAGCAGTCTGACTAGCGCCACAGATACGCAGTATTTT. Its protein is CASSSLTSATDTQYF. Supplemented by reference TRBV13 and TRBJ2-3, the full variable domain reads AAGVIQSPRHLIKEKRETATLKCYPIPRHDTVYWYQQGPGQDPQFLISFYEKMQSDKGSIPDRFSAQQFSDYHSELNMSSLELGDSALYFCASSSLTSATDTQYFGPGTRLTVL.

The chain joins TRBV5-1 to TRBJ2-1, with 8 nucleotides matching TRBD2. Per germline, CDR1 SGHRS and CDR2 YFSETQ. The J segment lost 8 bases and the V segment lost 0 bases, leaving 10 bases of the junction unmatched. This CDR3 is 16 amino acids long. The DNA of the CDR3 is TGCGCCAGCAGCTTGGTCGGGAGGGGGTCTGACGATGAGCAGTTCTTC. As protein: CASSLVGRGSDDEQFF.

The chain links TRBV10-1 to TRBJ2-5; weak D call: TRBD1 (5 bases). The V and J ends lost 2 bases and 2 bases respectively, with 6 bases between them. The CDR3 runs to 13 residues. In germline, CDR1 is WNHNN, CDR2 SYGVQD (reference sequence). Written as DNA, the CDR3 is TGCGCCAGCAGTGAGGACAGTCAAGAGACCCAGTACTTC. This translates into CASSEDSQETQYF.

V usage is TRBV28 and J usage is TRBJ1-5; no reliable D call. V was trimmed by 3 bases and J by 0 bases, leaving 9 bases between them. The CDR3 has 15 amino acids. CDR1 and CDR2 (germline): MDHEN, SYDVKM. This CDR3 is CASSLWFSSNQPQHF. In DNA, the CDR3 is TGTGCCAGCAGTTTGTGGTTCAGTAGCAATCAGCCCCAGCATTTT.

The chain joins TRBV7-9 to TRBJ1-6; 8 bases fit TRBD1. The CDR3 runs to 16 residues. The ends lost 5 bases at V and 8 bases at J; junction bases unmatched: 11. From germline, CDR1 is SEHNR and CDR2 FQNEAQ (reference sequence). For the CDR3, the DNA is TGTGCCAGCAGCAGTACTTCAGGGGGCTCTCATTCACCCCTCCACTTT. This gives the protein CASSSTSGGSHSPLHF.

This chain joins TRBV6-5 and TRBJ1-1; no reliable D call. This CDR3 has 13 residues. Trimming shortened V by 7 bases and J by 4 bases, and 13 bases separated the two germline ends. CDR1 MNHEY and CDR2 SVGAGI come from the germline V gene. The CDR3 spells CASTREGTTEAFF. The CDR3 DNA is TGTGCCAGCACCCGAGAGGGCACCACTGAAGCTTTCTTT.

The V call is TRBV2, the J call TRBJ2-1; 7 bases align to TRBD2. Trimming at V came to 8 bases and at J to 2 bases, leaving 6 bases not matched to a gene. The germline V gene encodes CDR1 SNHLY and CDR2 FYNNEI. CDR3 size: 14 residues. The CDR3 nucleotides read TGTGCCAGCCGAGGACTAGTGACCTACAATGAGCAGTTCTTC. Protein: CASRGLVTYNEQFF.

The rearrangement uses TRBV5-1 and TRBJ2-2; D is perhaps TRBD1 (6 bases). The CDR3 runs 15 residues. Germline CDR1 reads SGHRS; CDR2 reads YFSETQ. The V end lost 1 base, the J end lost 5 bases, and 12 bases lay between the germline ends. Written as DNA, the CDR3 is TGCGCCAGCAGCTTGTCGCCGAGGGGGACCGGGGAGCTGTTTTTT. As protein: CASSLSPRGTGELFF.